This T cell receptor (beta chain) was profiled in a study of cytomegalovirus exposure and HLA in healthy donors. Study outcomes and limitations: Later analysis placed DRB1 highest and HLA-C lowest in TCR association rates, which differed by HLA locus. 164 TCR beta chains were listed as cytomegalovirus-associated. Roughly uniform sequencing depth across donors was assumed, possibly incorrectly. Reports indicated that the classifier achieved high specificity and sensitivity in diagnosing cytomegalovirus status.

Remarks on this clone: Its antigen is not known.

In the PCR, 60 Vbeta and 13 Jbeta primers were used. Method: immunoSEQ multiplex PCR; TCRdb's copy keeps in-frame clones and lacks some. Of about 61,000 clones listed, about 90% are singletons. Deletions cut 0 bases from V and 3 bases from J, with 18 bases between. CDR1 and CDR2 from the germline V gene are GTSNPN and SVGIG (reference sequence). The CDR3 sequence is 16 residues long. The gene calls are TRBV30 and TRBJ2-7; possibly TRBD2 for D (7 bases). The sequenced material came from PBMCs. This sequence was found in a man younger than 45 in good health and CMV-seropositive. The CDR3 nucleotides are TGTGCCTGGAGTGTACGAGGGGGGGCCCCCGACTACGAGCAGTACTTC. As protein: CAWSVRGGAPDYEQYF.